The 8 T cell receptor beta chains presented below share a single source sample, sequenced in a study of long-term antiretroviral therapy in people with HIV. Run at survey level, the immunoSEQ assay was version v3.0. Produced via immunoSEQ multiplex PCR; TCRdb's table is partial and in-frame only. The data show roughly 20,000 clones, under 90% seen once. Material: unsorted PBMCs, obtained 1.9 years after starting antiretroviral therapy. These receptors were taken from a woman in her 50s with HIV.

V gene TRBV5-1 combines with J gene TRBJ2-2; TRBD1 agrees at 8 bases. CDR3 size: 15 residues. Germline-derived CDR1 and CDR2 are SGHRS and YFSETQ. V was clipped by 0 bases and J by 10 bases; unmatched bases: 8. DNA of the CDR3: TGCGCCAGCAGCTTGGGACCGGGACAGGCCTCGGAGCTGTTTTTT. The encoded protein is CASSLGPGQASELFF.

The chain couples TRBV5-1 to TRBJ2-5, with TRBD1 matching 10 bases. Germline V gene sequence: CDR1 SGHRS, CDR2 YFSETQ. This CDR3 has 15 residues. Germline trimming cut 2 bases from V and 3 bases from J; bases unmatched to any gene: 4. The CDR3 DNA sequence: TGCGCCAGCAGCTTCGGGACAGGGGAAAAAGAGACCCAGTACTTC. Its translation: CASSFGTGEKETQYF.

CDR3 DNA: TGTGCCTGGAGTGTAGATTCGGGGAACTATGGCTACACCTTC. As protein: CAWSVDSGNYGYTF. V and J are TRBV30 and TRBJ1-2; D gene unclear. CDR3 size: 14 residues. Germline loops: CDR1 GTSNPN, CDR2 SVGIG (reference sequence). Trimming took off 0 bases at V and 2 bases at J, with 10 bases between the two ends.

In this sample, this clone turned up a few times. The chain employs TRBV19 and TRBJ1-5, with D tentatively TRBD1 (5 bases). Germline CDR1 is LNHDA and CDR2 is SQIVND (reference sequence). Trimming took 5 bases from V and 6 from J, leaving 14 bases between them. This CDR3 contains 14 residues. This chain's CDR3 is CASSRVGTAQPQHF. The CDR3, as DNA: TGTGCCAGTAGTCGCGTAGGGACGGCTCAGCCCCAGCATTTT.

J is TRBJ1-2 and V is TRBV7-2; no clear D gene. The CDR3 consists of 12 residues. CDR1 and CDR2 from the germline V gene are SGHTA and FQGNSA. V dropped 7 bases and J dropped 4 bases, with 10 bases sitting between them. The DNA of the CDR3 is TGTGCCAGCACCAGCCACCCCTATGGCTACACCTTC. Protein: CASTSHPYGYTF.

The rearrangement links TRBV25-1 to TRBJ2-7, with 8 bases aligning to TRBD1. V lost 6 bases to trimming and J lost 3 bases; unmatched junction nucleotides: 7. This CDR3 contains 14 residues. Germline CDR1 and CDR2: MGHDK and SYGVNS. Here the CDR3 DNA reads TGTGCCAGCAGCTCTCTTGGACAGGGCTACGAGCAGTACTTC. Translating it yields CASSSLGQGYEQYF.

This chain joins TRBV4-3 and TRBJ1-1, with D tentatively TRBD1 (5 bases). Germline loops: CDR1 LGHNA, CDR2 YSLEER. V was trimmed by 1 base and J by 8 bases, leaving 17 bases between them. This CDR3 contains 15 residues. The CDR3 coding sequence is TGCGCCAGCAGCCAAGCGGAGAGGGCAGGGAGGGAAGCTTTCTTT. As protein: CASSQAERAGREAFF.

The chain is built from TRBV2 and TRBJ2-6; D may match TRBD1 or TRBD2 (6 bases each). From germline, CDR1 is SNHLY and CDR2 FYNNEI. V was cut by 1 base and J by 18 bases, with 13 bases left in between. The CDR3 sequence is 12 residues long. CDR3 DNA: TGTGCCAGCAGTGAAGAGGGGGGCGGAGCGACTTTC. Translation gives CASSEEGGGATF.